A single T cell receptor beta chain is shown here with its context. Antigen unknown. Trimming took 2 bases from V and 2 from J, leaving 7 bases between them. The CDR3 contains 15 residues. Per germline, CDR1 MGHDK and CDR2 SYGVNS. This record comes from a study of OX40 agonist ivuxolimab in advanced cancers. Findings and limits, study-wide: At doses 0.1 to 3.0 mg/kg, CD4+ and CD8+ clones expanded.

Some clones are missing from TCRdb's copy, which holds only in-frame ones; the method was immunoSEQ multiplex PCR. The sample contains 90,000 or so clones, 80% to 90% of which appear only once. This TCR was sampled from an adult with an advanced solid tumor such as melanoma, head and neck, liver or kidney cancer. The material was CD4+ or CD8+ T cells sorted from blood, obtained in a trial of the OX40 agonist ivuxolimab. This chain connects TRBV25-1 to TRBJ1-6; possible D gene TRBD1, 6 bases. The CDR3 DNA is TGTGCCAGCAGTGAACCAGGGGCCTATAATTCACCCCTCCACTTT. This sequence encodes CASSEPGAYNSPLHF.